These 19 T cell receptor beta chains came from one sample sequenced in a study of radiation and T cells in renal cell carcinoma. The time point is: blood 4 weeks post-SBRT, at nephrectomy. As for treatment: 15 Gy SBRT to primary tumor, nephrectomy 4 weeks later. Repertoires were generated with immunoSEQ multiplex PCR, while TCRdb's copy carries only in-frame clones and drops some. The data contain 25,000 to 40,000 clones, 81% of them singletons. This material consisted of blood, taken from a patient whose treatment included radiotherapy and nephrectomy. The receptor source for this set is a man aged 60 to 69 with renal cell carcinoma.

Only a few counts were recorded for this clone. The chain carries TRBV5-4 and TRBJ1-4, with 9 bases that match TRBD1. Germline assignment: CDR1 SGHNT and CDR2 YYREEE (reference sequence). After removal of 4 bases from V and 8 bases from J, the junction contained 15 bases not matched to a gene. This CDR3 region has 17 residues. CDR3 DNA: TGTGCCAGCAGCCCGACGGGACAGGGTCGGGGAGGGGAAAAACTGTTTTTT. Its translation is CASSPTGQGRGGEKLFF.

This clone was detected only once. This chain joins TRBV7-2 and TRBJ1-6, with TRBD1 as a possible D gene (6 bases). V was shortened by 2 bases and J by 6 bases, with 8 bases between the two germline ends. Germline CDR1 is SGHTA and CDR2 is FQGNSA. This CDR3 contains 14 residues. The CDR3 coding sequence is TGTGCCAGCAGCTTAAGGACAGTTAATTCACCCCTCCACTTT. This gives the protein CASSLRTVNSPLHF.

The chain joins TRBV7-2 to TRBJ1-1, with D unresolved. CDR3 length equals 15 residues. Germline-derived CDR1 and CDR2 are SGHTA and FQGNSA. The V and J ends lost 1 base and 0 bases respectively, with 9 bases between them. CDR3 residues: CASSLGVRVNTEAFF. In DNA form, the CDR3 reads TGTGCCAGCAGCTTAGGCGTCAGAGTGAACACTGAAGCTTTCTTT.

The rearrangement links TRBV30 to TRBJ1-4; no reliable D call. CDR3 length: 14 amino acids. In germline, CDR1 is GTSNPN, CDR2 SVGIG (reference sequence). V was trimmed by 0 bases and J by 3 bases, leaving 8 bases between them. The CDR3 DNA reads TGTGCCTGGAGTGTAGGCGAGGCTAATGAAAAACTGTTTTTT. Translating it yields CAWSVGEANEKLFF.

The chain carries TRBV9 and TRBJ2-2; D is ambiguous. Trimming took 0 bases from V and 4 from J, leaving 4 bases between them. Germline CDR1 and CDR2: SGDLS and YYNGEE. The CDR3 runs to 13 residues. CDR3: CASSVDATGELFF. CDR3 nucleotides: TGTGCCAGCAGCGTAGACGCCACCGGGGAGCTGTTTTTT. Together with reference TRBV9 and TRBJ2-2, the CDR3 gives the full variable domain: DSGVTQTPKHLITATGQRVTLRCSPRSGDLSVYWYQQSLDQGLQFLIQYYNGEERAKGNILERFSAQQFPDLHSELNLSSLELGDSALYFCASSVDATGELFFGEGSRLTVL.

The chain links TRBV6-1 to TRBJ1-2; the D is unclear. Trimming took 7 bases from V and 4 from J, leaving 13 bases between them. This CDR3 contains 13 residues. The germline V gene encodes CDR1 MNHNS and CDR2 SASEGT. This CDR3 is CASTIRDVYGYTF. The DNA for the CDR3 is TGTGCCAGCACGATCAGAGACGTCTATGGCTACACCTTC.

The chain joins TRBV5-6 to TRBJ2-1; 9 nucleotides line up with TRBD2. V trimming: 1 base; J trimming: 7 bases; junction bases outside the gene matches: 6. CDR1 is SGHDT and CDR2 is YYEEEE in the germline V gene. The CDR3 covers 15 residues. CDR3 sequence: CASSLRRTSVNEQFF. DNA for the CDR3: TGTGCCAGCAGCTTGAGAAGGACTAGCGTAAATGAGCAGTTCTTC.

In DNA, the CDR3 is TGTGCCAGCAGCGTCTACAGGGATTCCTACGAGCAGTACTTC. Amino acid sequence: CASSVYRDSYEQYF. The V gene is TRBV7-2, the J gene TRBJ2-7, with D perhaps matching TRBD1 (6 bases). The V gene lost 5 bases and the J gene lost 1 base, with 12 bases spanning the gap. Germline CDR1 SGHTA, CDR2 FQGNSA. This CDR3 has 14 residues.

This chain links TRBV7-6 with TRBJ2-7; 9 nucleotides match TRBD1. Germline V lookup: CDR1 SGHVS, CDR2 FNYEAQ. The CDR3 covers 17 residues. Unmatched junction bases numbered 15, after V lost 3 bases and J lost 6 bases. The CDR3 loop is CASSFRGGQGPLGEQYF. As DNA, the CDR3 is TGTGCCAGCAGCTTTCGAGGGGGACAGGGACCGCTCGGCGAGCAGTACTTC.

The V and J genes are TRBV5-1 and TRBJ2-7; D perhaps matches TRBD2 (5 bases). CDR3 size: 14 residues. Between the trimmed V and J ends, which lost 4 bases and 2 bases, there was a span of 13 bases. The germline V gene has CDR1 SGHRS and CDR2 YFSETQ. CDR3 region: CASSLGAGAYEQYF. CDR3 bases: TGCGCCAGCAGCCTGGGTGCGGGTGCCTACGAGCAGTACTTC.

The chain carries TRBV7-8 and TRBJ1-3; D is uncertain. Between the trimmed V and J ends, which lost 5 bases and 0 bases, there was a span of 14 bases. There are 16 residues in the CDR3. CDR1 and CDR2 (germline): SGHVS, FQNEAQ. CDR3 nucleotides: TGTGCCAGCAGCGGCTGGTGGGGAGACTCTGGAAACACCATATATTTT. It specifies CASSGWWGDSGNTIYF.

This clone was detected a few times. V gene TRBV18 combines with J gene TRBJ2-1; 7 bases are a match to TRBD2. Per the germline V gene, CDR1 is KGHSH and CDR2 is LQKENI. The CDR3 is 17 residues long. With V trimmed by 4 bases and J by 2 bases, 11 bases remained unmatched. CDR3 protein: CASSRPTGLGPYNEQFF. In DNA, the CDR3 is TGTGCCAGCTCACGACCGACCGGACTAGGACCCTACAATGAGCAGTTCTTC.

The gene calls are TRBV7-9 and TRBJ2-3, with D perhaps matching TRBD2 (5 bases). The germline V gene has CDR1 SEHNR and CDR2 FQNEAQ (reference sequence). The CDR3 runs to 13 residues. Trimming stripped 5 bases from V and 5 bases from J, with 11 bases between. CDR3: CASSEGVKDTQYF. The DNA of the CDR3 is TGTGCCAGCAGCGAGGGAGTAAAAGATACGCAGTATTTT. Full variable domain (rest looked up from reference TRBV7-9 and TRBJ2-3): DTGVSQNPRHKITKRGQNVTFRCDPISEHNRLYWYRQTLGQGPEFLTYFQNEAQLEKSRLLSDRFSAERPKGSFSTLEIQRTEQGDSAMYLCASSEGVKDTQYFGPGTRLTVL.

The count of this clone is one. The V gene is TRBV5-1, the J gene TRBJ2-5; TRBD1 aligns across 10 bases. Germline trimming cut 5 bases from V and 4 bases from J; bases unmatched to any gene: 5. The CDR3 extends over 14 amino acids. Germline CDR1 and CDR2: SGHRS and YFSETQ. CDR3 protein: CASRTGTGVETQYF. Here the CDR3 DNA reads TGCGCCAGCAGGACCGGGACAGGGGTAGAGACCCAGTACTTC.

This sequence joins TRBV9 and TRBJ2-1; possibly TRBD2 for D (6 bases). CDR3 length: 15 amino acids. CDR1 and CDR2 from the germline V gene are SGDLS and YYNGEE. Trimming removed 0 bases from V and 3 bases from J, with 10 bases in between. The CDR3: CASSVAGEVYNEQFF. CDR3 nucleotide sequence: TGTGCCAGCAGCGTAGCGGGAGAAGTCTACAATGAGCAGTTCTTC.

The chain uses TRBV29-1 and TRBJ2-3; D call uncertain. This CDR3 has 14 residues. From germline, CDR1 is SQVTM and CDR2 ANQGSEA. V was cut by 2 bases and J by 3 bases, with 12 bases left in between. CDR3 in amino acids: CSVERGIGTDTQYF. The CDR3 DNA sequence: TGCAGCGTTGAACGCGGAATTGGAACAGATACGCAGTATTTT.

The table lists this clone with a few counts. The chain has TRBV6-6 and TRBJ1-1; possible D gene TRBD1, 5 bases. The germline V and J ends were trimmed by 2 bases and 5 bases, with 6 bases remaining between them. The CDR3 spans 12 residues. Per the germline V gene, CDR1 is MNHNY and CDR2 is SVGAGI (reference sequence). The CDR3 here is CASSYKGTEAFF. CDR3 nucleotide sequence: TGTGCCAGCAGTTACAAGGGGACTGAAGCTTTCTTT.

The chain's CDR3 is CASSLEILNTEAFF. The CDR3 nucleotides read TGTGCCAGCAGCTTAGAAATCTTGAACACTGAAGCTTTCTTT. The chain carries TRBV5-6 and TRBJ1-1; D is ambiguous. V lost 2 bases and J lost 0, with 8 bases in between. CDR1 SGHDT and CDR2 YYEEEE come from the germline V gene. The CDR3 is 14 residues long.

The gene calls are TRBV29-1 and TRBJ2-1; D may match TRBD1 or TRBD2 (5 bases each). V was shortened by 4 bases and J by 5 bases, with 21 bases between the two germline ends. This CDR3 comprises 16 residues. CDR1 is SQVTM, CDR2 ANQGSEA, per germline. CDR3 DNA sequence: TGCAGCGTTGTCCGGCTTAGGGGACCATCGAACAATGAGCAGTTCTTC. Encoded protein: CSVVRLRGPSNNEQFF.